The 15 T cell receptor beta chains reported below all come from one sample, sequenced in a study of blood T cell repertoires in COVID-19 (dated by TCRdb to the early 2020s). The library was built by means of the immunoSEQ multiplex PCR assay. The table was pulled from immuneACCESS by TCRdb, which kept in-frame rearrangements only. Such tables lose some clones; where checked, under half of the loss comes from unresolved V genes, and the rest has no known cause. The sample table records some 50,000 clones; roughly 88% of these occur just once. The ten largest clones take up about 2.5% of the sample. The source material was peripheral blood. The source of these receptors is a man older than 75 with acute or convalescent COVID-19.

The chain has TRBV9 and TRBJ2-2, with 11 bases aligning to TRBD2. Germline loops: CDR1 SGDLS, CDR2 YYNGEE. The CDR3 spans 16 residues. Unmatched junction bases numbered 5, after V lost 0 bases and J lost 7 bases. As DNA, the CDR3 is TGTGCCAGCAGCGTAGGTCTAGCGGGGGGAATCGGGGAGCTGTTTTTT. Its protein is CASSVGLAGGIGELFF.

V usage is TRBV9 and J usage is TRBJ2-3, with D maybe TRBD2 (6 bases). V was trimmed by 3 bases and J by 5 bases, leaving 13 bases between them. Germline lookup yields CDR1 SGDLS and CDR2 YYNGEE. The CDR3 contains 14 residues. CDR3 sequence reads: CASSGRGTGDTQYF. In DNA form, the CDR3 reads TGTGCCAGCAGCGGTCGCGGGACCGGAGATACGCAGTATTTT.

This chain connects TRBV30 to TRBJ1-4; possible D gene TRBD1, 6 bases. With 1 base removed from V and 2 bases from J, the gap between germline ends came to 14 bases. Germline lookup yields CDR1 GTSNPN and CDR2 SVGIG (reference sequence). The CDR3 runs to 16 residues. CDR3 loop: CAWSGNRGATNEKLFF. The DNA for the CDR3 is TGTGCCTGGAGTGGTAATCGGGGGGCGACTAATGAAAAACTGTTTTTT.

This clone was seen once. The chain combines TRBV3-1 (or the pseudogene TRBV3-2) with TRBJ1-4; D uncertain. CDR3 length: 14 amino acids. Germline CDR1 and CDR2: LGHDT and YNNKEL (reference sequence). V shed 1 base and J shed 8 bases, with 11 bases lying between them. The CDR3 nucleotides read TGTGCCAGCAGCCAAGCCGGGTTCGACGAAAAACTGTTTTTT. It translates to CASSQAGFDEKLFF.

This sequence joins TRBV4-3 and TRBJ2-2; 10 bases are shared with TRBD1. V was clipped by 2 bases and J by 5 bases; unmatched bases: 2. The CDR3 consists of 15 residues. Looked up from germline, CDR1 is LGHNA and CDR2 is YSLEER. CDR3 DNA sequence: TGCGCCAGCAGCCAATCGGGACAGGGGACCGGGGAGCTGTTTTTT. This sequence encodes CASSQSGQGTGELFF.

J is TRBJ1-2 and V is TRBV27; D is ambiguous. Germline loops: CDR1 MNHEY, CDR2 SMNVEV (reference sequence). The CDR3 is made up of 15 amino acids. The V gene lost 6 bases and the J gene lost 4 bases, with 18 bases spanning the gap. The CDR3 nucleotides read TGTGCCAGCAGCCCAAGCGGGGAAAGATCCTATGGCTACACCTTC. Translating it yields CASSPSGERSYGYTF.

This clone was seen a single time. Written as DNA, the CDR3 is TGTGCCAGCAGCGCGGGACTAGCGGGGGGGAATGAGCAGTTCTTC. Protein product: CASSAGLAGGNEQFF. The V and J genes are TRBV9 and TRBJ2-1; TRBD2 matches 16 bases. The V and J ends lost 3 bases and 7 bases, in that order; junction bases with no gene match: 1. From germline, CDR1 is SGDLS and CDR2 YYNGEE. The CDR3 consists of 15 residues. Filled out from reference TRBV9 and TRBJ2-1, the complete variable domain reads DSGVTQTPKHLITATGQRVTLRCSPRSGDLSVYWYQQSLDQGLQFLIQYYNGEERAKGNILERFSAQQFPDLHSELNLSSLELGDSALYFCASSAGLAGGNEQFFGPGTRLTVL.

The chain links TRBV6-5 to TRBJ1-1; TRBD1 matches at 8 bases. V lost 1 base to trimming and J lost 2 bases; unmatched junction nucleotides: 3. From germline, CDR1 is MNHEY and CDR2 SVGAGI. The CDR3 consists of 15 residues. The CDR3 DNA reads TGTGCCAGCAGTTACTTTCAGGGGGCCAACACTGAAGCTTTCTTT. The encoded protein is CASSYFQGANTEAFF.

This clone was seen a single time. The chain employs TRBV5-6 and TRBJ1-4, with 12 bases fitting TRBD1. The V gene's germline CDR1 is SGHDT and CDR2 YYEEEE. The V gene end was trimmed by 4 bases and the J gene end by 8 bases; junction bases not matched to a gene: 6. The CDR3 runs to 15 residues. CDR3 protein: CASSRDRGRREKLFF. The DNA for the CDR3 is TGTGCCAGCAGCAGGGACAGGGGGCGGCGAGAAAAACTGTTTTTT.

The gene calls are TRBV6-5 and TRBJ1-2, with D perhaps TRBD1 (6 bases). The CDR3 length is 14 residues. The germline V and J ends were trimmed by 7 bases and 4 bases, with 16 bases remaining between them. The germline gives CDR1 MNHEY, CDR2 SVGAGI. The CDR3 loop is CASTERGRGYGYTF. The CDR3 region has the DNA TGTGCCAGCACCGAAAGGGGGAGGGGCTATGGCTACACCTTC.

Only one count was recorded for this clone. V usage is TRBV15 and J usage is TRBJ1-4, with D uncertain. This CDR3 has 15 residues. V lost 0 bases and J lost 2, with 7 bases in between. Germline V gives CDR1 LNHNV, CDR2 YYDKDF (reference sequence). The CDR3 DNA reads TGTGCCACCAGCAGAGATAGGCGGACTAATGAAAAACTGTTTTTT. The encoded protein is CATSRDRRTNEKLFF.

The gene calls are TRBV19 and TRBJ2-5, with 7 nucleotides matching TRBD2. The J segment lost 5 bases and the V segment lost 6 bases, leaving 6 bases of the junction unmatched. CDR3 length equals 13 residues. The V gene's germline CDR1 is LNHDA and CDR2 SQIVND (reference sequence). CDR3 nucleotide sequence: TGTGCCAGTAGAGGACGGGGGGTGGAGACCCAGTACTTC. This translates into CASRGRGVETQYF.

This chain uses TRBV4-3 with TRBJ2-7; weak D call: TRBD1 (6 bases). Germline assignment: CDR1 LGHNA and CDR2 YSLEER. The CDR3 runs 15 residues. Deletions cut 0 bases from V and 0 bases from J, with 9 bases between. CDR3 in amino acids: CASSQDRGPSYEQYF. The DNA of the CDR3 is TGCGCCAGCAGCCAAGACAGGGGCCCCTCCTACGAGCAGTACTTC.

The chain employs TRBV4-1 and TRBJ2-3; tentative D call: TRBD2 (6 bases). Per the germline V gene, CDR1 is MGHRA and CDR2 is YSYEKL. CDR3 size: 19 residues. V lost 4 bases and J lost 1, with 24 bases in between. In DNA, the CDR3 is TGCGCCAGCAGCCCAGAGGTACAGTCCTCGGGGGACCGCACAGATACGCAGTATTTT. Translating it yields CASSPEVQSSGDRTDTQYF.

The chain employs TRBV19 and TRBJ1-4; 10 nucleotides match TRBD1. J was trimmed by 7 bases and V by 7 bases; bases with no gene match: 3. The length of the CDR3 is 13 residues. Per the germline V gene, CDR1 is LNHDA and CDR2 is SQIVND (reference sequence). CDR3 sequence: CASNRDRGEKLFF. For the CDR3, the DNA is TGTGCCAGTAACCGGGACAGGGGTGAAAAACTGTTTTTT. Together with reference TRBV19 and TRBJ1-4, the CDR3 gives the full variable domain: DGGITQSPKYLFRKEGQNVTLSCEQNLNHDAMYWYRQDPGQGLRLIYYSQIVNDFQKGDIAEGYSVSREKKESFPLTVTSAQKNPTAFYLCASNRDRGEKLFFGSGTQLSVL.